This T cell receptor (beta chain) emerged from a study of Graves' ophthalmopathy and Graves' hyperthyroidism. In this sample, this clonotype turned up many times. Its matching antigen is unknown. General study points: Blood samples also showed most expanded thyroid clonotypes exceeding 0.001 frequency.

CDR3 regions of TCR beta were amplified from RNA transcripts. The workflow started with a first-round RT-PCR run with HTBI primers and then moved on to a second-round multiplex PCR. Via MiXCR, TCRdb re-called the multiplex PCR reads, giving one row per CDR3 protein. The sample records 620,000 or so distinct CDR3 sequences, 22% being singletons. This CDR3 comprises 15 residues. The germline gives CDR1 MNHNS, CDR2 SASEGT. Trimming cost V 5 bases and J 7 bases; bases outside gene matches: 8. The receptor was isolated from a woman aged 18-29 years with stable Graves' hyperthyroidism. Some clones in this sample may be carry-over from other donors' samples. The sequenced sample was peripheral blood. The V call is TRBV6-1, the J call TRBJ1-5, with 10 bases fitting TRBD1. The CDR3 is CASSTTGGVRQPQHF. The CDR3 nucleotides read TGTGCCAGCAGTACGACAGGGGGCGTTCGGCAGCCCCAGCATTTT.